These 31 T cell receptor beta chains came from one sample sequenced in a study of T cells in Graves' hyperthyroidism and ophthalmopathy. It was RNA transcripts that yielded the amplified TCR beta CDR3 regions. Using the HTBI primer set, a first-round RT-PCR was run on the TCR CDR3. Each CDR3 protein is one row after TCRdb ran MiXCR on the multiplex PCR reads. Among 300,000 to 500,000 distinct CDR3 sequences, under 15% were seen once, and the ten largest hold over 25%. The sequenced sample consisted of blood. These receptors were obtained from a young woman with Graves' hyperthyroidism.

Remarks on this clonotype: A much larger clone differs from this one at a single base, so this may be a read error. The chain has TRBV7-8 and TRBJ2-1; no reliable D call. The CDR3 has 12 residues. Germline V gives CDR1 SGHVS, CDR2 FQNEAQ. V shed 6 bases and J shed 10 bases, with 13 bases lying between them. CDR3 nucleotide sequence: TGTGCCAGCAGTTCCTATACCGGGGAGCAGTTCTTC. Protein sequence: CASSSYTGEQFF.

This clonotype was detected a few times. The rearrangement uses TRBV9 and TRBJ2-3; D perhaps matches TRBD2 (5 bases). V dropped 0 bases and J dropped 2 bases, with 13 bases sitting between them. Germline CDR1 is SGDLS and CDR2 is YYNGEE. This CDR3 spans 16 amino acids. CDR3 nucleotides: TGTGCCAGCAGCGTAGATCCCAGCGGCCCCACAGATACGCAGTATTTT. It specifies CASSVDPSGPTDTQYF.

This clonotype appeared many times. The chain combines TRBV10-3 with TRBJ2-7, with 7 bases that match TRBD1. With 3 bases clipped from V and 4 bases from J, the junction kept 9 bases outside the gene matches. The length of the CDR3 is 15 residues. Germline-derived CDR1 and CDR2 are ENHRY and SYGVKD. The CDR3 region is CAISEGGQGDYEQYF. The CDR3 nucleotides read TGTGCCATCAGTGAAGGTGGGCAGGGGGATTACGAGCAGTACTTC.

This clonotype was found a few times. The chain joins TRBV4-1 to TRBJ2-2; TRBD1 or TRBD2 may be the D gene (5 bases each). Germline V CDR1 and CDR2: MGHRA, YSYEKL. The CDR3 runs to 19 residues. V was cut by 1 base and J by 2 bases, with 20 bases left in between. The DNA for the CDR3 is TGCGCCAGCAGCCAAGCCGGCCACCGGGACGGAAAAAACACCGGGGAGCTGTTTTTT. It is translated as CASSQAGHRDGKNTGELFF.

The chain is built from TRBV5-1 and TRBJ2-5; 14 bases fit TRBD2. Looked up from germline, CDR1 is SGHRS and CDR2 is YFSETQ. Trimming removed 5 bases from V and 13 bases from J; junction bases left unmatched: 7. CDR3 size: 13 residues. The CDR3 sequence is CASRPGLAGVGYF. CDR3 DNA sequence: TGCGCCAGCAGACCGGGACTAGCGGGAGTAGGGTACTTC.

This clonotype turned up a few times. The V gene is TRBV12-3 or TRBV12-4, the J gene TRBJ1-6; the match to TRBD1 covers 10 bases. V dropped 5 bases and J dropped 9; count of bases not matched to a gene: 4. This CDR3 region has 14 residues. This CDR3 reads CASSSGTGVSPLHF. In DNA, the CDR3 is TGTGCCAGCAGTAGCGGGACAGGGGTTTCACCCCTCCACTTT.

The table lists this clonotype with many counts. V usage is TRBV27 and J usage is TRBJ2-7, with D possibly called TRBD1 or TRBD2 (6 bases each). The germline V gene has CDR1 MNHEY and CDR2 SMNVEV (reference sequence). The CDR3 spans 15 residues. V lost 7 bases, J lost 6 bases, and 22 bases lay in between. For the CDR3, the DNA is TGTGCCAGCACCCCCCGTGGTAACGGGGGCTTCGAGCAGTACTTC. It specifies CASTPRGNGGFEQYF.

This clonotype was seen a handful of times. The junction and the germline gene differ at one end; a read error may be behind it. This chain uses TRBV2 with TRBJ2-4; D uncertain. The CDR3 length is 14 residues. Germline CDR1 and CDR2: SNHLY and FYNNEI. The CDR3: CASREVGAKNIQYF. CDR3 in DNA: TGTGCCAGCCGTGAGGTGGGGGCCAAAAACATTCAGTACTTC.

This clonotype was counted between two and nine times. The chain is built from TRBV6-1 and TRBJ2-5; the D gene is possibly TRBD1 (6 bases). Germline V lookup: CDR1 MNHNS, CDR2 SASEGT. The V gene lost 7 bases and the J gene lost 5 bases, with 14 bases spanning the gap. CDR3 size: 13 residues. The CDR3 loop reads CASTNEGEETQYF. CDR3 DNA sequence: TGTGCCAGCACTAACGAGGGGGAGGAGACCCAGTACTTC.

The sample holds a few counts of this clonotype. The chain has TRBV25-1 and TRBJ2-7; a weak D match, TRBD2 (5 bases). Germline V gives CDR1 MGHDK, CDR2 SYGVNS. V lost 4 bases and J 1 base, leaving 20 bases between the germline ends. This CDR3 is 17 amino acids long. The CDR3 spells CASSGKGNRLRSYEQYF. The CDR3 DNA follows: TGTGCCAGCAGTGGTAAAGGGAACCGACTAAGATCCTACGAGCAGTACTTC.

This rearrangement joins TRBV28 to TRBJ1-2; 7 bases match TRBD1. This CDR3 comprises 14 residues. The germline CDR1 and CDR2 sequences are MDHEN and SYDVKM. With 10 bases clipped from V and 4 bases from J, the junction kept 12 bases outside the gene matches. The CDR3 loop is CATVRQGPPYGYTF. CDR3 nucleotide sequence: TGTGCCACAGTCCGACAGGGCCCCCCCTATGGCTACACCTTC.

The chain uses TRBV5-1 and TRBJ1-2, with TRBD1 matching over 7 bases. This CDR3 spans 15 amino acids. Germline CDR1 SGHRS, CDR2 YFSETQ. Germline trimming cut 5 bases from V and 3 bases from J; bases unmatched to any gene: 10. CDR3 residues: CASSPAGQNDYGYTF. DNA for the CDR3: TGCGCCAGCAGTCCAGCGGGACAGAATGACTATGGCTACACCTTC.

This clonotype appeared a few times. The chain joins TRBV3-1 to TRBJ1-6; D call uncertain. The V end was cut by 1 base, the J end by 6 bases, with 7 bases between. Germline V gene sequence: CDR1 LGHDT, CDR2 YNNKEL (reference sequence). The CDR3 is 14 residues long. DNA for the CDR3: TGTGCCAGCAGCCAAGTACGTGGTAATTCACCCCTCCACTTT. Translated: CASSQVRGNSPLHF.

CDR3 region: CATSDPLSGRGTDTQYF. CDR3 coding DNA: TGTGCCACCAGTGATCCTCTTAGCGGGAGGGGAACAGATACGCAGTATTTT. The rearrangement joins TRBV24-1 to TRBJ2-3; 11 bases match TRBD2. CDR1 and CDR2 from the germline V gene are KGHDR and SFDVKD. The V segment lost 3 bases and the J segment 3 bases; nucleotides outside the gene matches: 7. The CDR3 contains 17 residues.

There are many counts of this clonotype. The chain uses TRBV12-3 or TRBV12-4 and TRBJ2-1, with TRBD2 identical over 14 bases. The CDR3 sequence is 15 residues long. J lost 5 bases, V lost 4 bases, and 1 base had no gene match. The CDR3 coding sequence is TGTGCCAGCAGTTGGGGACTAGCGGGAGACAATGAGCAGTTCTTC. Its protein is CASSWGLAGDNEQFF.

The table lists this clonotype with many counts. This chain connects TRBV28 to TRBJ2-3; TRBD2 is a possible D gene (6 bases). Germline CDR1 MDHEN, CDR2 SYDVKM. The ends were cut back, 4 bases at V and 2 bases at J, with 16 bases in the middle. There are 16 residues in the CDR3. The CDR3 region is CASSSSSVVDTDTQYF. The CDR3 DNA is TGTGCCAGCAGTTCATCTAGCGTGGTCGACACAGATACGCAGTATTTT.

The J gene is TRBJ2-2, the V gene TRBV19; 14 bases line up with TRBD2. V gave up 3 bases and J gave up 0 bases; unmatched junction bases: 6. The V gene's germline CDR1 is LNHDA and CDR2 SQIVND (reference sequence). This CDR3 is built from 19 residues. The CDR3 protein is CASSISRLAGGPNTGELFF. CDR3 in DNA: TGTGCCAGTAGTATTTCGAGACTAGCGGGAGGGCCGAACACCGGGGAGCTGTTTTTT.

The chain employs TRBV28 and TRBJ2-1; 11 bases fit TRBD2. With V trimmed by 5 bases and J by 1 base, 13 bases remained unmatched. This CDR3 has 19 amino acids. Germline V gene lookup returns CDR1 MDHEN and CDR2 SYDVKM. The CDR3 is CASSGGTRLAGTSYNEQFF. The CDR3 DNA follows: TGTGCCAGCAGTGGCGGGACCCGACTAGCGGGAACGTCCTACAATGAGCAGTTCTTC.

This clonotype showed up many times. The chain links TRBV3-1 to TRBJ2-1, with 10 bases matching TRBD1. The germline V gene encodes CDR1 LGHDT and CDR2 YNNKEL (reference sequence). V lost 3 bases, J lost 7 bases, and 6 bases stayed unmatched. CDR3 size: 15 residues. CDR3 sequence reads: CASSQTGGAGNEQFF. The CDR3 DNA follows: TGTGCCAGCAGCCAGACAGGGGGCGCAGGTAATGAGCAGTTCTTC.

There are a few counts of this clonotype. The rearrangement joins TRBV14 to TRBJ2-1; D gene uncertain. The germline V and J ends were trimmed by 1 base and 7 bases, with 17 bases remaining between them. The CDR3 covers 16 residues. The germline CDR1 and CDR2 sequences are SGHDN and FVKESK. Written as DNA, the CDR3 is TGTGCCAGCAGCCAAGGATCGCAGGCCCCGGAGAATGAGCAGTTCTTC. Translated: CASSQGSQAPENEQFF.

Many counts were recorded for this clonotype. The chain uses TRBV6-1 and TRBJ2-3, with 13 bases matching TRBD2. The V gene end was trimmed by 5 bases and the J gene end by 2 bases; junction bases not matched to a gene: 4. The CDR3 has 16 amino acids. The germline V gene encodes CDR1 MNHNS and CDR2 SASEGT. CDR3 sequence (DNA): TGTGCCAGCAGTTCCACTAGCGGGAGGGTCACAGATACGCAGTATTTT. Its protein product is CASSSTSGRVTDTQYF.

This clonotype was recorded many times. The rearrangement joins TRBV5-4 to TRBJ1-1; 9 bases agree with TRBD1. V lost 4 bases, J lost 6 bases, and 4 bases stayed unmatched. The germline CDR1 and CDR2 sequences are SGHNT and YYREEE (reference sequence). This CDR3 comprises 13 residues. CDR3 amino acids: CASSATGGSEAFF. CDR3 nucleotide sequence: TGTGCCAGCAGCGCGACAGGGGGATCTGAAGCTTTCTTT.

This clonotype was detected ten times or more. CDR3 sequence (DNA): TGCGCCAGCAGTGAGACAGGGGGAAGGGGTACGCAGTATTTT. Translated, it gives CASSETGGRGTQYF. J is TRBJ2-3 and V is TRBV10-1; 8 bases are shared with TRBD1. Germline loops: CDR1 WNHNN, CDR2 SYGVQD (reference sequence). J was trimmed by 8 bases and V by 2 bases; bases with no gene match: 6. CDR3 length: 14 residues.

The chain recombines TRBV15 with TRBJ2-3; 10 bases fit TRBD2. The junction had 3 bases not matched to a gene; V was cut back by 5 bases and J by 4 bases. The CDR3 length is 14 residues. The germline V gene has CDR1 LNHNV and CDR2 YYDKDF (reference sequence). CDR3 region: CATSPGTSADTQYF. CDR3 DNA: TGTGCCACCAGCCCCGGGACTAGCGCAGATACGCAGTATTTT.

In its sample, this clonotype was seen many times. J is TRBJ2-7 and V is TRBV10-1; D assignment may be TRBD1 or TRBD2 (5 bases each). This CDR3 spans 14 amino acids. V dropped 10 bases and J dropped 6 bases, with 22 bases sitting between them. In germline, CDR1 is WNHNN, CDR2 SYGVQD (reference sequence). CDR3 nucleotides: TGCGCCACTACAAAAAATGGGACGGGCTGCGAGCAGTACTTC. This sequence encodes CATTKNGTGCEQYF.

This clonotype was seen ten or more times. The gene calls are TRBV3-1 and TRBJ1-2; TRBD1 matches at 7 bases. Unmatched junction bases numbered 11, after V lost 5 bases and J lost 2 bases. CDR3 length: 16 amino acids. Germline assignment: CDR1 LGHDT and CDR2 YNNKEL (reference sequence). CDR3 region: CASSVAPGQTNYGYTF. As DNA, the CDR3 is TGTGCCAGCAGCGTCGCCCCGGGACAGACCAACTATGGCTACACCTTC.

This clonotype was counted only a few times. V gene TRBV7-9 combines with J gene TRBJ2-3; 9 bases match TRBD2. V trimming: 6 bases; J trimming: 1 base; junction bases outside the gene matches: 5. Germline V gives CDR1 SEHNR, CDR2 FQNEAQ (reference sequence). This CDR3 spans 15 amino acids. CDR3 nucleotides: TGTGCCAGCAGTTTCTCTAGCGGGGGCACAGATACGCAGTATTTT. Translating gives CASSFSSGGTDTQYF.

The chain has TRBV24-1 and TRBJ2-3; D might be TRBD1 (5 bases). The CDR3 extends over 13 amino acids. The V gene's germline CDR1 is KGHDR and CDR2 SFDVKD. The V and J ends lost 4 bases and 2 bases respectively, with 6 bases between them. CDR3 sequence reads: CATSDRATDTQYF. In DNA, the CDR3 is TGTGCCACCAGTGACAGGGCCACAGATACGCAGTATTTT.

V is TRBV20-1 and J is TRBJ2-1; 13 bases fit TRBD2. V shed 3 bases and J 4 bases; nucleotides not matched to a gene: 6. This CDR3 region has 16 residues. The germline gives CDR1 DFQATT, CDR2 SNEGSKA (reference sequence). The CDR3 is CSASSGLAGIYNEQFF. The CDR3, as DNA: TGCAGTGCTAGTTCGGGACTAGCGGGAATTTACAATGAGCAGTTCTTC.

The rearrangement links TRBV15 to TRBJ2-6; D is undetermined. In germline, CDR1 is LNHNV, CDR2 YYDKDF (reference sequence). Trimming removed 2 bases at V and 2 bases at J, with 10 bases between. The CDR3 runs 16 residues. CDR3 sequence reads: CATSRLLAAGANVLTF. The CDR3 nucleotides are TGTGCCACCAGCAGACTTCTGGCCGCTGGGGCCAACGTCCTGACTTTC. The full variable domain, with the rest looked up from reference TRBV15 and TRBJ2-6, is DAMVIQNPRYQVTQFGKPVTLSCSQTLNHNVMYWYQQKSSQAPKLLFHYYDKDFNNEADTPDNFQSRRPNTSFCFLDIRSPGLGDTAMYLCATSRLLAAGANVLTFGAGSRLTVL.

This clonotype was seen at least ten times. The CDR3 DNA is TGTGCCAGCAGCCAATCTTCGTACGAGCAGTACTTC. Residues: CASSQSSYEQYF. V is TRBV3-1 and J is TRBJ2-7; D unresolved. Trimming left V 2 bases short and J 4 bases short, with 6 bases between. Germline V gene sequence: CDR1 LGHDT, CDR2 YNNKEL (reference sequence). The CDR3 is 12 residues long.